Given below is one TCR beta chain in context. This CDR3 has 12 residues. Trimming stripped 4 bases from V and 1 base from J, with 7 bases between. The germline gives CDR1 SQVTM, CDR2 ANQGSEA. The data derive from a study of monozygotic twins with cystic fibrosis. Some clones are missing from TCRdb's copy, which holds only in-frame ones; the method was immunoSEQ multiplex PCR. The sample yields about 14,000 clones, about 88% seen once. This clonotype was sampled from a boy younger than 18 with cystic fibrosis. The sequencing sample was made of blood. The genes are TRBV29-1 and TRBJ1-1, with D possibly matching TRBD1 (5 bases). The CDR3 reads CSVVGGNTEAFF. The CDR3 DNA reads as TGCAGCGTTGTTGGGGGGAACACTGAAGCTTTCTTT.